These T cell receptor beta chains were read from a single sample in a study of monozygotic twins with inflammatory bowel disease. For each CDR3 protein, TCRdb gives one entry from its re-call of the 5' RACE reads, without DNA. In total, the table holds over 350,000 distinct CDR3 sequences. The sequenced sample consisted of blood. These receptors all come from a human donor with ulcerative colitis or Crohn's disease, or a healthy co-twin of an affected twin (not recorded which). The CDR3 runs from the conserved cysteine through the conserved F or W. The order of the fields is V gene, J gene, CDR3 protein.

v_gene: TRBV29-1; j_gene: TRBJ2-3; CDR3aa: CSCTPGTGGTDTQYF
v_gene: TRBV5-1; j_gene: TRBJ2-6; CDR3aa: CASSLMLFQGPAGANVLTF
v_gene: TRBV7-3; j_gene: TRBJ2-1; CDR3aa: CASSRVGGDYNEQFF
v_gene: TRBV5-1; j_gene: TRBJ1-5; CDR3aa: CASSLQGDFGQPQHF
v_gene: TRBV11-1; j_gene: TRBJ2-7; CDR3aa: CASRGALFEQYF
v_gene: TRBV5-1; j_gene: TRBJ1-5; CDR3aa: CASSLGDIESNQPQHF
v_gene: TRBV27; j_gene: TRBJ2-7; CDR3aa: CASSPSWGAGEQYF
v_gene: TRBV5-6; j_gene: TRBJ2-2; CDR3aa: CASSLVRVGTPGWTGELFF
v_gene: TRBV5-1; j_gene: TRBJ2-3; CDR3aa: CASSLGLAGYTDTQYF
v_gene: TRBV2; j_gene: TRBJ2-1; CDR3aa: CASSASGGASTGNEQFF
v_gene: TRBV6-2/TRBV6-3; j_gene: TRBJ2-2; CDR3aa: CASSGPGLALTGELFF
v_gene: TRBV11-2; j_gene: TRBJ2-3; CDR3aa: CASSLTSGGASADTQYF
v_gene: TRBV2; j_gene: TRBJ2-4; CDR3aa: CASTTEGRALAKNIQYF
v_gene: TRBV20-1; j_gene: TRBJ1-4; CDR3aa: CSAWTDRIEKLFF
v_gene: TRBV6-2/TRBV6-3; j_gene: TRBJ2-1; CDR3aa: CASSYELAYRTRGNEQFF
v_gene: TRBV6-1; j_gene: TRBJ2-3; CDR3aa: CATDPDIPTDTQYF
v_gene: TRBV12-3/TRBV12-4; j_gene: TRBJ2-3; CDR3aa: CASSLVASLDTQYF
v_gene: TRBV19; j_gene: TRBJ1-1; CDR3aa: CASSIDLEGADTEAFF
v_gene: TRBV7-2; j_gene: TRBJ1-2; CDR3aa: CASRQPLVYGYTF
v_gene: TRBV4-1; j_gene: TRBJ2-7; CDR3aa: CASSFNPPGQGSYEQYF
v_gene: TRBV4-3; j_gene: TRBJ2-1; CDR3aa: CASSQEWASYNEQFF
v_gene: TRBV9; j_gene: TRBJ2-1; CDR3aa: CASSVGDSVSYNEQFF
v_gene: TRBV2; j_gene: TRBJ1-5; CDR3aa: CASSGGDTRGPQHF
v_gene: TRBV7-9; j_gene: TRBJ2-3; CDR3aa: CASSLARRSTDTQYF
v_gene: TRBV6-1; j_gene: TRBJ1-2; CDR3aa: CASSMGSGVGGYTF
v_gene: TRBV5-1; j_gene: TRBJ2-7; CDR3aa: CASSSYPGTNNEQYF
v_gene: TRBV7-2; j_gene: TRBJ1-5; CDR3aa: CASSLGSGYSNQPQHF
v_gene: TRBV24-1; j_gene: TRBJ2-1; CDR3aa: CATSDSTSGGASEQFF
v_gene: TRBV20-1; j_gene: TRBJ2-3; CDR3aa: CSTLHSGGRTDTQYF
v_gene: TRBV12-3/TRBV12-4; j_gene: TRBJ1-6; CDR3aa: CASSQQGRLGSPLHF
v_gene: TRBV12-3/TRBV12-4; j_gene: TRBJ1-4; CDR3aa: CASRLQAGDEKLFF
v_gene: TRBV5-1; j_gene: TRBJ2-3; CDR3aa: CASSGRQGGLSDTQYF
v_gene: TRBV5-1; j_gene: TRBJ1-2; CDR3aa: CASSFAGSYYGYTF
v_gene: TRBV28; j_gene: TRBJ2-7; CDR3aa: CASTGLSYEQYF
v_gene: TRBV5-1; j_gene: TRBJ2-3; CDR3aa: CASSFSTDTQYF
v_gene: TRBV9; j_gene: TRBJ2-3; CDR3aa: CASSVGFTDTQYF
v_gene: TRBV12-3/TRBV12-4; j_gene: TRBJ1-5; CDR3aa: CASSPRQVNQPQHF
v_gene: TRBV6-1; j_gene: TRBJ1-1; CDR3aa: CASSYRGNTEAFF
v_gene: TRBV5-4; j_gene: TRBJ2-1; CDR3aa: CASSLADGSSYNEQFF
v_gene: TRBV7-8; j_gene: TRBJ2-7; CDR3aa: CASSWDGQGSYEQYF
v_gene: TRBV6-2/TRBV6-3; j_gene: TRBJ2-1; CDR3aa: CASSYETGSKFF